These T cell receptor beta chains were read from a single sample in a study of blood T cell repertoires in COVID-19. Libraries were prepared by immunoSEQ multiplex PCR; TCRdb keeps only in-frame clonotypes and omits some of them. The sample records 350,000 to 500,000 clones, nearly 90% being singletons. Sequencing was done on a sample of PBMCs or T cells enriched from blood (not recorded which). All receptors derive from a woman aged 18-35 years who had been exposed to COVID-19. Both conserved end residues are part of each CDR3. D genes are given only for firm matches. The size entry is marked missing in some rows and otherwise reads once, few, many or a size class.

CDR3nt: TGTGCCAGCAGCAAGACTAGCCCCTACAATGAGCAGTTCTTC
CDR3aa: CASSKTSPYNEQFF
abundance: .
j_gene: TRBJ2-1
v_gene: TRBV21-1
d_gene: .
len: 14

CDR3nt: TGTGCCAGCAGTTTTGCGGGGTTGAATGAAAAACTGTTTTTT
CDR3aa: CASSFAGLNEKLFF
abundance: once
j_gene: TRBJ1-4
v_gene: TRBV27
d_gene: .
len: 14

CDR3nt: TGTGCCAGCAGTCCACAAACAGGGGTGACCGGGGAGCTGTTTTTT
CDR3aa: CASSPQTGVTGELFF
abundance: .
j_gene: TRBJ2-2
v_gene: TRBV6-5
d_gene: TRBD1
len: 15

CDR3nt: TGTGCCTGCTTCCCGGCGGGCTCTGGAAACACCATATATTTT
CDR3aa: CACFPAGSGNTIYF
abundance: .
j_gene: TRBJ1-3
v_gene: TRBV28
d_gene: .
len: 14

CDR3nt: TGTGCCACCAGTGATGCTCCTAGCGGACAGGGGGCTGGCTACACCTTC
CDR3aa: CATSDAPSGQGAGYTF
abundance: .
j_gene: TRBJ1-2
v_gene: TRBV24-1
d_gene: TRBD1
len: 16

CDR3nt: TGCGCCAGCAGCCATGCTTTGCGGTCCGACAGGCAAGAGACCCAGTACTTC
CDR3aa: CASSHALRSDRQETQYF
abundance: .
j_gene: TRBJ2-5
v_gene: TRBV4-1
d_gene: .
len: 17

CDR3nt: TGTGCCAGCAGCTTGACAGGGGCCTACGAGCAGTACTTC
CDR3aa: CASSLTGAYEQYF
abundance: .
j_gene: TRBJ2-7
v_gene: TRBV5-4
d_gene: TRBD1
len: 13

CDR3nt: TGCGCCAGCAGCCAAGAGGTCGGTCCCGGGATGGCGCAGTATTTT
CDR3aa: CASSQEVGPGMAQYF
abundance: .
j_gene: TRBJ2-3
v_gene: TRBV4-3
d_gene: .
len: 15

CDR3nt: TGTGCCAGCAGCTTTACAGGGCTCAACCCCTACGAGCAGTACTTC
CDR3aa: CASSFTGLNPYEQYF
abundance: once
j_gene: TRBJ2-7
v_gene: TRBV7-9
d_gene: .
len: 15

CDR3nt: TGTGCCAGTAGTCGGCAGCGCTACGAGCAGTACTTC
CDR3aa: CASSRQRYEQYF
abundance: .
j_gene: TRBJ2-7
v_gene: TRBV19
d_gene: .
len: 12

CDR3nt: TGTGCCAGTGCCTCTAACGCCGGGAACACCATATATTTT
CDR3aa: CASASNAGNTIYF
abundance: .
j_gene: TRBJ1-3
v_gene: TRBV19
d_gene: .
len: 13

CDR3nt: TGTGCCAGCACGGCGGGGGCGAACACCGGGGAGCTGTTTTTT
CDR3aa: CASTAGANTGELFF
abundance: once
j_gene: TRBJ2-2
v_gene: TRBV28
d_gene: TRBD2
len: 14

CDR3nt: TGTGCCAGCAGCTTTGATCTAGCCTACGAGCAGTACTTC
CDR3aa: CASSFDLAYEQYF
abundance: .
j_gene: TRBJ2-7
v_gene: TRBV7-2
d_gene: .
len: 13